This T cell receptor (beta chain) was recovered during a study of T-cell reconstitution after alpha-beta-depleted transplantation in children. Unique molecular identifiers were incorporated during preparation of the TCRbeta library. Using its own MiXCR run on the PCR reads, TCRdb lists one record per CDR3 protein. This table holds fewer than 700,000 distinct CDR3 sequences, around 13% found once. In this sample, this clonotype turned up a few times. The antigen is undetermined. V was trimmed by 1 base and J by 0 bases, leaving 13 bases between them. This CDR3 is 15 amino acids long. Germline V CDR1 and CDR2: SQVTM, ANQGSEA. Study findings and constraints: Alpha-beta T cells about two months after transplant reportedly derived from several hundred expanded graft clones.

This TCR was sampled from a male patient younger than 18 who had a stem cell transplant for acute myeloid leukemia, so the T cells may come from the graft donor. The sequenced sample was PBMCs, mostly from graft donor cells, obtained 360 days after TCRalphabeta/CD19-depleted stem cell transplant. The J gene is TRBJ2-7, the V gene TRBV29-1; D uncertain. CDR3 DNA sequence: TGCAGCGTTGAAGCAAGGTCTAGGAGCTCCTACGAGCAGTACTTC. Protein: CSVEARSRSSYEQYF.